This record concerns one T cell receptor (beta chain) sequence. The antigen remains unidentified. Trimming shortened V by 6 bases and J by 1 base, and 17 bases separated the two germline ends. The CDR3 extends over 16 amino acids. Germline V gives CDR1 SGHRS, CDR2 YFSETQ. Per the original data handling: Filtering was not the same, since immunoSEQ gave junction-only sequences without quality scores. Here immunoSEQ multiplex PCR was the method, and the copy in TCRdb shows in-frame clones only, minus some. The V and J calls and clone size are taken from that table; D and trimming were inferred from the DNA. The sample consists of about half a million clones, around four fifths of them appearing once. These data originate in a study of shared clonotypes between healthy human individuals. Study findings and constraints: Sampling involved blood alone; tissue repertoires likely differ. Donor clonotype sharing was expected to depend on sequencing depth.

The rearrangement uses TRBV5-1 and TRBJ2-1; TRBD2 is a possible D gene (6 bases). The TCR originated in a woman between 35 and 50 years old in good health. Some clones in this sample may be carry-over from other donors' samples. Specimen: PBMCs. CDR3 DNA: TGCGCCAGCAAGGAAAGTGGGACTGATTCCTACAATGAGCAGTTCTTC. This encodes CASKESGTDSYNEQFF.